This T cell receptor (beta chain) was sequenced during a study of T cell changes during pregnancy in multiple sclerosis. CDR1 is MNHEY and CDR2 is SVGAGI in the germline V gene. This CDR3 contains 15 residues. V was pared by 0 bases and J by 0 bases, with 6 bases between. The method was immunoSEQ multiplex PCR; TCRdb's version includes in-frame clones alone and lacks a portion of them. This table holds 37,000 or so clones, 90% to 95% found once. The sequence was collected from a female donor with multiple sclerosis, enrolled in a pregnancy study. The chain is built from TRBV6-5 and TRBJ1-5; no clear D. The sample consisted of peripheral blood, taken in the third trimester of pregnancy. The CDR3 loop reads CASSYSQASNQPQHF. The CDR3, as DNA: TGTGCCAGCAGTTACTCGCAGGCTAGCAATCAGCCCCAGCATTTT.